This T cell receptor (beta chain) was sequenced in a study of T cell responses to AZD1222 COVID-19 vaccine. General study findings and limits: Baseline serostatus was positive in only a handful of AZD1222 recipients. Unmutated regions of variants are reportedly targeted by nearly half of spike-specific TCRs. Clonal diversity was possibly underestimated; the donors were predominantly white British and more often female.

Profiling relied on immunoSEQ multiplex PCR, and the TCRdb table lists in-frame clones only, not all of them. The sample has 100,000 to 150,000 clones, around 90% seen once. On this clone: Its antigen remains unknown.

The CDR3 runs 12 residues. The germline gives CDR1 LNHDA, CDR2 SQIVND (reference sequence). V lost 3 bases and J 7 bases, leaving 10 bases between the germline ends. The sequences come from peripheral blood, collected on day 0 of AZD1222 vaccination. The J gene is TRBJ2-7, the V gene TRBV19, with D possibly TRBD1 on 6 matching bases. This clonotype was sampled from an adult in good health. The CDR3 sequence is CASSIGQGEQYF. CDR3 nucleotide sequence: TGTGCCAGTAGTATCGGGCAGGGGGAGCAGTACTTC.